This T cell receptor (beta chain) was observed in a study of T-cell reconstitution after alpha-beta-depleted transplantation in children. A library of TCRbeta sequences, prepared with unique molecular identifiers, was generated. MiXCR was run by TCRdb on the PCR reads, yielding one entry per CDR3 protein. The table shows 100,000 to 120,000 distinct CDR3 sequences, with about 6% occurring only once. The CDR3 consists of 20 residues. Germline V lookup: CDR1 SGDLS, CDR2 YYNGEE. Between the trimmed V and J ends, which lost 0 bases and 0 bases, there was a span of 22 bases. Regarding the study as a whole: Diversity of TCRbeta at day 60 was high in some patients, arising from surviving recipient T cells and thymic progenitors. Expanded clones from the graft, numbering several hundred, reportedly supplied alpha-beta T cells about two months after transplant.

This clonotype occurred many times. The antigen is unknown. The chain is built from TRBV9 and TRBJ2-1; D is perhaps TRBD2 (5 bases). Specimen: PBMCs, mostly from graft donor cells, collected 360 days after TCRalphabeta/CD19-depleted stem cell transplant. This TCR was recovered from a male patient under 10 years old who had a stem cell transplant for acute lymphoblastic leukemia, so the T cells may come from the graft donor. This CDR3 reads CASSVERGNDASRSYNEQFF. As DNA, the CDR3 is TGTGCCAGCAGCGTAGAGAGAGGGAACGACGCATCCCGCTCCTACAATGAGCAGTTCTTC.